This T cell receptor beta chain was obtained from a study of blood T cell repertoires in COVID-19. Sequenced by immunoSEQ multiplex PCR; TCRdb stores in-frame clones only, minus some. The sample has more than 150,000 clones, 60% to 80% seen once. V lost 3 bases and J lost 6; bases outside the gene matches: 16. CDR1 DFQATT and CDR2 SNEGSKA come from the germline V gene (reference sequence). The CDR3 has 17 amino acids. Sequenced input: PBMCs or T cells enriched from blood (not recorded which). The gene calls are TRBV20-1 and TRBJ2-1; TRBD2 matches 8 bases. This receptor was taken from a man in his 60s who had been exposed to COVID-19. The CDR3: CSASEGLAPPSLNEQFF. The CDR3, as DNA: TGCAGTGCTAGTGAAGGACTAGCCCCACCGAGTCTCAATGAGCAGTTCTTC.